This entry lists 9 T cell receptor beta chains sequenced from one sample in a study of CD8+CD57+ T cells in acquired aplastic anemia (dated by TCRdb to between 2018 and 2020). Sequenced using an Illumina HiSeq 2000. Genomic DNA served as template for TCR beta VDJ combination and CDR3 sequence profiling. The public sequencing data were trimmed at Q25 with fastp and processed into clonotypes with MiXCR by TCRdb, which kept only in-frame beta chains. Entries that share a CDR3 protein sequence are merged under the most common genes and DNA. This sample holds around 150,000 distinct CDR3 sequences; 35% to 55% were observed only once. The top ten hold 1.1% of the sample. Sequenced sample: sorted CD4+, CD8+, or CD8+CD57+ T cells (not recorded which) from PBMCs. These receptor sequences come from a human donor in good health.

This clonotype appeared many times. The chain is built from TRBV9 and TRBJ2-1; 8 nucleotides align to TRBD2. Per the germline V gene, CDR1 is SGDLS and CDR2 is YYNGEE. The J segment lost 4 bases and the V segment lost 4 bases, leaving 7 bases of the junction unmatched. The length of the CDR3 is 15 residues. CDR3 sequence reads: CASSSQGLEYNEQFF. CDR3 nucleotides: TGTGCCAGCAGCTCACAGGGACTAGAGTACAATGAGCAGTTCTTC. Looking up the rest from reference TRBV9 and TRBJ2-1 gives the full variable domain: DSGVTQTPKHLITATGQRVTLRCSPRSGDLSVYWYQQSLDQGLQFLIQYYNGEERAKGNILERFSAQQFPDLHSELNLSSLELGDSALYFCASSSQGLEYNEQFFGPGTRLTVL.

This sequence joins TRBV29-1 and TRBJ1-6; D gene ambiguous. Germline lookup yields CDR1 SQVTM and CDR2 ANQGSEA. This CDR3 is built from 10 residues. V lost 7 bases and J lost 7, with 5 bases in between. The CDR3 nucleotides read TGCAGCGGGAGGAATTCACCCCTCCACTTT. Amino acid sequence: CSGRNSPLHF. Filled out from reference TRBV29-1 and TRBJ1-6, the complete variable domain reads SAVISQKPSRDICQRGTSLTIQCQVDSQVTMMFWYRQQPGQSLTLIATANQGSEATYESGFVIDKFPISRPNLTFSTLTVSNMSPEDSSIYLCSGRNSPLHFGNGTRLTVT.

This clonotype showed up just a few times. The V call is TRBV11-2, the J call TRBJ2-3, with D perhaps matching TRBD2 (6 bases). Deletions cut 2 bases from V and 6 bases from J, with 15 bases between. This CDR3 comprises 15 residues. Germline CDR1 reads SGHAT; CDR2 reads FQNNGV. CDR3 DNA: TGTGCCAGCAGCTTATCCCCCTCTGGAGGGGATACGCAGTATTTT. The encoded protein is CASSLSPSGGDTQYF. The full variable domain, its missing parts supplied by reference TRBV11-2 and TRBJ2-3, is EAGVAQSPRYKIIEKRQSVAFWCNPISGHATLYWYQQILGQGPKLLIQFQNNGVVDDSQLPKDRFSAERLKGVDSTLKIQPAKLEDSAVYLCASSLSPSGGDTQYFGPGTRLTVL.

This chain connects TRBV10-3 to TRBJ1-6; a weak D match, TRBD1 (5 bases). V was pared by 0 bases and J by 11 bases, with 17 bases between. The CDR3 extends over 16 amino acids. The germline V gene encodes CDR1 ENHRY and CDR2 SYGVKD. CDR3 bases: TGTGCCATCAGTGAGTCCGTCTCCATGGGGCCTACACCCCTCCACTTT. Translation: CAISESVSMGPTPLHF.

This clonotype was counted at least ten times. The rearrangement links TRBV10-3 to TRBJ1-1; D is uncertain. V was shortened by 6 bases and J by 4 bases, with 6 bases between the two germline ends. Germline values: CDR1 ENHRY, CDR2 SYGVKD. The CDR3 loop spans 11 amino acids. CDR3 in amino acids: CAIRWGTEAFF. DNA for the CDR3: TGTGCCATCAGGTGGGGCACTGAAGCTTTCTTT.

This clonotype was seen many times. This rearrangement joins TRBV5-1 to TRBJ1-1; tentative D call: TRBD1 (6 bases). This CDR3 region has 14 residues. The germline V gene has CDR1 SGHRS and CDR2 YFSETQ. The V end was cut by 1 base, the J end by 4 bases, with 11 bases between. CDR3 amino acids: CASSLTQGVTEAFF. The CDR3 bases are TGCGCCAGCAGCTTGACACAGGGTGTCACTGAAGCTTTCTTT. The full variable domain, in which reference TRBV5-1 and TRBJ1-1 provide the parts outside the CDR3, is KAGVTQTPRYLIKTRGQQVTLSCSPISGHRSVSWYQQTPGQGLQFLFEYFSETQRNKGNFPGRFSGRQFSNSRSEMNVSTLELGDSALYLCASSLTQGVTEAFFGQGTRLTVV.

The chain uses TRBV20-1 and TRBJ2-1; D is perhaps TRBD1 (6 bases). This CDR3 contains 16 residues. Germline CDR1 and CDR2: DFQATT and SNEGSKA (reference sequence). V lost 0 bases and J 4 bases, leaving 16 bases between the germline ends. Here the CDR3 reads CSARDREGGTYNEQFF. The CDR3 DNA reads TGCAGTGCTAGAGATAGGGAAGGGGGAACTTACAATGAGCAGTTCTTC.

This clonotype was recorded at least ten times. The chain links TRBV19 to TRBJ2-5; D gene unclear. The CDR3 has 11 amino acids. The V and J ends lost 6 bases and 5 bases respectively, with 7 bases between them. Per the germline V gene, CDR1 is LNHDA and CDR2 is SQIVND (reference sequence). This chain's CDR3 is CASRSGETQYF. In nucleotides, the CDR3 is TGTGCCAGTAGATCCGGGGAGACCCAGTACTTC.

This clonotype occurred a few times. This chain connects TRBV2 to TRBJ2-7; D may be TRBD1 (6 bases). Germline CDR1 is SNHLY and CDR2 is FYNNEI. V lost 5 bases and J lost 4, with 9 bases in between. This CDR3 contains 12 residues. This CDR3 reads CASSRQEYEQYF. CDR3 DNA sequence: TGTGCCAGCAGTAGACAGGAGTACGAGCAGTACTTC. The full variable domain, with the rest looked up from reference TRBV2 and TRBJ2-7, is EPEVTQTPSHQVTQMGQEVILRCVPISNHLYFYWYRQILGQKVEFLVSFYNNEISEKSEIFDDQFSVERPDGSNFTLKIRSTKLEDSAMYFCASSRQEYEQYFGPGTRLTVT.